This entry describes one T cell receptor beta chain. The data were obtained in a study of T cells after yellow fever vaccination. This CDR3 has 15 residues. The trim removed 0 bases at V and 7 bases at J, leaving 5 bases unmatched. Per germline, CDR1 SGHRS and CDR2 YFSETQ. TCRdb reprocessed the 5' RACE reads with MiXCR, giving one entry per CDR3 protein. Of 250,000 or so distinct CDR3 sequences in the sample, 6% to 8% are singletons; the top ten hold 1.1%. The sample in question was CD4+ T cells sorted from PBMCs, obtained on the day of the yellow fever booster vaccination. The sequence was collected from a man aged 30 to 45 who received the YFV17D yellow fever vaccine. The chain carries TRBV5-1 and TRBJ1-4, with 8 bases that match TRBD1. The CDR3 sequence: CASSLARTGIEKLFF. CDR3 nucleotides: TGCGCCAGCAGCTTGGCGAGGACAGGGATTGAAAAACTGTTTTTT.